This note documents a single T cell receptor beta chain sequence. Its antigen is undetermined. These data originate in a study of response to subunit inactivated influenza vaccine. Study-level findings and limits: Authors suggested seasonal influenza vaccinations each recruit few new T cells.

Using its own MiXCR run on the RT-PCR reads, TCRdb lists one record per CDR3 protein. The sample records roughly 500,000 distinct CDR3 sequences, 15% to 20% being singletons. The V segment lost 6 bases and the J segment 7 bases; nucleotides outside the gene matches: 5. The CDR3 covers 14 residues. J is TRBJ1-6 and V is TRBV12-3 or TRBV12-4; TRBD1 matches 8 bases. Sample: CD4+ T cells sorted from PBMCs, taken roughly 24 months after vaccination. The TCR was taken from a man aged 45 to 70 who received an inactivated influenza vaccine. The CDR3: CASRDRVTNSPLHF. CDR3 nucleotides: TGTGCCAGCAGGGACAGGGTCACAAATTCACCCCTCCACTTT.